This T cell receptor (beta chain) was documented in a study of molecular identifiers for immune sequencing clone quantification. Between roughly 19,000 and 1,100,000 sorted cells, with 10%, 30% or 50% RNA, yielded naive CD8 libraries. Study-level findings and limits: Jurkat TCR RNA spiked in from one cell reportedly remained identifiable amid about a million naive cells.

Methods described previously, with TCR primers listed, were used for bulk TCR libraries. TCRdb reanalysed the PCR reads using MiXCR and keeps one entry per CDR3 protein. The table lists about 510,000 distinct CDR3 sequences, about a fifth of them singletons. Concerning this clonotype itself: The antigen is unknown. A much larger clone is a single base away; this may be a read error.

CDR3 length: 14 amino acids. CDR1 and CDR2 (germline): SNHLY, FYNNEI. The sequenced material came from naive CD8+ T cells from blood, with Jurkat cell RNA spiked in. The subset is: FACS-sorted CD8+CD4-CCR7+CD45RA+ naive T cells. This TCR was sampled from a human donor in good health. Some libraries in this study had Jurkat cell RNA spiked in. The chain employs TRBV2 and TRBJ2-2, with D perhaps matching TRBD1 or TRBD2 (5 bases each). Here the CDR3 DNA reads TGTGCCAGCAGTCCCAGGGTCCACACCGGGGAGCTGCTTTTT. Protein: CASSPRVHTGELLF.